This T cell receptor (beta chain) was retrieved from a study of memory CD4+ T cells and cytomegalovirus serostatus. CDR1 is SGHNT, CDR2 YENEEA, per germline. V was pared by 5 bases and J by 5 bases, with 12 bases between. This CDR3 spans 13 amino acids. The study, taken as a whole, reports: Suggested: most of the CMV-linked TCR signature lies in CD4+ memory cells.

TCRdb's table, derived via immunoSEQ multiplex PCR, lists solely in-frame clones and lacks some. The table has more than 55,000 clones, about 81% seen once. With regard to this clone: Its antigen is undetermined.

The sort gate was single viable CD3+CD4+CD8-CD45RO+ cells for memory CD4+ T cells. Positive selection with CD4 microbeads enriched total CD4+ T cells. The TCR sequence derives from an adult in good health and CMV-seronegative. Specimen: memory CD4+ T cells from blood. This chain uses TRBV11-3 with TRBJ2-5, with D perhaps TRBD2 (5 bases). The CDR3 nucleotides are TGTGCCAGCAGCCCTGGGAGTGGGGAGACCCAGTACTTC. It codes for CASSPGSGETQYF.